The text below deals with one T cell receptor (beta chain). Its antigen is unknown. The record originates from a study of T-cell memory formation after mild COVID-19. TCRdb independently ran MiXCR on the 5' RACE reads; one entry per CDR3 protein. This sample has more than 80,000 distinct CDR3 sequences, with over 10% found just once. Whole-study findings and limits: Pre-infection memory showed some responding clones, and this suggested that cross-reactive memory joined. Specificity for SARS-CoV-2 was not confirmed among the second-wave clones peaking on day 37. CD4/CD8 balance characterized clones contracting day 15 to 85, and CD4+ skew characterized later expanders.

Germline loops: CDR1 LNHNV, CDR2 YYDKDF (reference sequence). The CDR3 runs to 16 residues. After removal of 0 bases from V and 5 bases from J, the junction contained 8 bases not matched to a gene. Specimen: PBMCs or a T cell subset sorted from them (not recorded which). This TCR was recovered from an adult woman who had mild COVID-19 (a few samples of this study predate the infection). Cell type and time point are not known. V is TRBV15 and J is TRBJ2-7, with 9 bases aligning to TRBD1. The CDR3 loop reads CATSRDGTGGLNEQYF. CDR3 bases: TGTGCCACCAGCAGAGACGGAACAGGGGGCCTGAACGAGCAGTACTTC.